The clone carrying this T cell receptor beta chain was seen more than once but under ten times. Its specificity is unknown. A quantitative 5'-RACE method, one with molecular barcodes, was used to make TCR beta libraries. MiXCR, applied by TCRdb to the 5' RACE reads, yields one record per CDR3 protein. The table lists about 750,000 distinct CDR3 sequences, around a fifth of them singletons, with under 20% in the top ten. The data belong to a study of CD8 T cells in ankylosing spondylitis. The study, taken as a whole, reports: Ankylosing spondylitis blood appeared to be characterized by a TCR beta motif of 8 or 9 highly homologous variants. Disease-associated clones were CD8+ and fairly uncommon in peripheral blood.

The CDR3 consists of 17 residues. The V gene end was trimmed by 4 bases and the J gene end by 0 bases; junction bases not matched to a gene: 8. From germline, CDR1 is MNHEY and CDR2 SVGAGI. The sequencing sample was made of blood, either unsorted or a sorted T cell fraction (not recorded which). The clonotype comes from a male donor with ankylosing spondylitis. The rearrangement uses TRBV6-5 and TRBJ2-1, with 8 nucleotides matching TRBD2. Here the CDR3 reads CASSLRLAGSSYNEQFF. The CDR3 DNA reads as TGTGCCAGCAGTTTGCGCTTAGCGGGGAGCTCCTACAATGAGCAGTTCTTC.